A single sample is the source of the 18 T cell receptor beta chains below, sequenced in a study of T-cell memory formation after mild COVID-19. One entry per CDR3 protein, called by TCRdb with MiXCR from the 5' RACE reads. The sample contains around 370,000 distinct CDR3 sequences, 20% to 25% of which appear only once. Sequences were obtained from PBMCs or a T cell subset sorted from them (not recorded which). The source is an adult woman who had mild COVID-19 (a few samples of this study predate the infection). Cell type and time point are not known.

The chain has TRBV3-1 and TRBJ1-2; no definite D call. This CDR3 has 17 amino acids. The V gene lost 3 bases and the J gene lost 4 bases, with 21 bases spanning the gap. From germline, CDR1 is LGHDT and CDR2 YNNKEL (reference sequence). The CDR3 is CASSHMNRLGAVYGYTF. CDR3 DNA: TGTGCCAGCAGCCACATGAACCGGCTGGGTGCAGTCTATGGCTACACCTTC.

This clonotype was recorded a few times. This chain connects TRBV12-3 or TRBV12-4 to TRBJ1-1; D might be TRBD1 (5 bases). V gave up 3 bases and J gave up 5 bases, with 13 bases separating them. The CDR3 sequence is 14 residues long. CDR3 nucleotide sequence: TGTGCCAGCAGTTTTGGGGGGATCGGGACTGAAGCTTTCTTT. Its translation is CASSFGGIGTEAFF.

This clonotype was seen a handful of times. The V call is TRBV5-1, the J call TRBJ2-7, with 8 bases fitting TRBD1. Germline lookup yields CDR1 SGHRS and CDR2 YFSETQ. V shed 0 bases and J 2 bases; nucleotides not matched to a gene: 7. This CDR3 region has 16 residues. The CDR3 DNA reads TGCGCCAGCAGCTTGGCCGCAGGGGGCGCCCCCTACGAGCAGTACTTC. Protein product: CASSLAAGGAPYEQYF.

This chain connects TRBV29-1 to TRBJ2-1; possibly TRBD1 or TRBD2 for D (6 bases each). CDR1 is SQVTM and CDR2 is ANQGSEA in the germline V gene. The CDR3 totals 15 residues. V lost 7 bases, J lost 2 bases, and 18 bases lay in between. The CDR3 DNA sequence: TGCAGCGCAATTGAGGTGGGGGGCCCCTACAATGAGCAGTTCTTC. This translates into CSAIEVGGPYNEQFF.

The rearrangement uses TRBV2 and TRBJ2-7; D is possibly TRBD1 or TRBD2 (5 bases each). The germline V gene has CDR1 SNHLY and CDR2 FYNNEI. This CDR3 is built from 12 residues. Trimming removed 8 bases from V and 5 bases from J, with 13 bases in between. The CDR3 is CASDGGLHEQYF. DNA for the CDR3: TGTGCCAGCGATGGGGGTCTCCACGAGCAGTACTTC.

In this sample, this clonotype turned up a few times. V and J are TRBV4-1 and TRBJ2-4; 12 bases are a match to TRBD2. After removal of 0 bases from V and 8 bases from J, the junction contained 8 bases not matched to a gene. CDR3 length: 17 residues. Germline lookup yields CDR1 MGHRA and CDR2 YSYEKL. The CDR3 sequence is CASSQDWTSGVLYIQYF. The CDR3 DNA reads TGCGCCAGCAGCCAAGATTGGACTAGCGGGGTATTGTACATTCAGTACTTC.

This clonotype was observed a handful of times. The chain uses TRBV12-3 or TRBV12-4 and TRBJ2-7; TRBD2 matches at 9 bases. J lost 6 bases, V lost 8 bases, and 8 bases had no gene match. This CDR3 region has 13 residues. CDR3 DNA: TGTGCCAGCGGGTTAGCGGGAGTGGTCGAGCAGTACTTC. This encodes CASGLAGVVEQYF.

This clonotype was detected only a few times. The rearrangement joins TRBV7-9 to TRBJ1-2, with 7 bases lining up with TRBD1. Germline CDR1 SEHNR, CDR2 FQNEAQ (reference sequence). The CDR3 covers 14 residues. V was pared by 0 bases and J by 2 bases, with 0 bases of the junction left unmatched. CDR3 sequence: CASSLADRNYGYTF. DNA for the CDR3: TGTGCCAGCAGCTTAGCGGACAGGAACTATGGCTACACCTTC. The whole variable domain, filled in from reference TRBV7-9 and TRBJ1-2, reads DTGVSQNPRHKITKRGQNVTFRCDPISEHNRLYWYRQTLGQGPEFLTYFQNEAQLEKSRLLSDRFSAERPKGSFSTLEIQRTEQGDSAMYLCASSLADRNYGYTFGSGTRLTVV.

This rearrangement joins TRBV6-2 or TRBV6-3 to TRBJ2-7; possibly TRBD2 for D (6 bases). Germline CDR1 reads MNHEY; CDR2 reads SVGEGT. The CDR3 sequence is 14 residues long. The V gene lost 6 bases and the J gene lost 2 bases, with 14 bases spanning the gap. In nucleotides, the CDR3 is TGTGCCAGCAGATGGATCCGGAGGGCCTACGAGCAGTACTTC. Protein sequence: CASRWIRRAYEQYF.

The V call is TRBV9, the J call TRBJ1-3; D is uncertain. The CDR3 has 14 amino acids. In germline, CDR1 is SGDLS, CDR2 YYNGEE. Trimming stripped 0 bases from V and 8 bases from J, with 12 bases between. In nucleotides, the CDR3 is TGTGCCAGCAGCGTAGGCAAGGCTTGGGACACCATATATTTT. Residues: CASSVGKAWDTIYF.

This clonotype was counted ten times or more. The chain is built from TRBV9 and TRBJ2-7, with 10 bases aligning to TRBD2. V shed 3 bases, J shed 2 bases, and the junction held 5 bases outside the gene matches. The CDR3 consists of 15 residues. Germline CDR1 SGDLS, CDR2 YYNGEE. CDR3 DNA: TGTGCCAGCAGCGAAACTAGCGGGAACCCCTACGAGCAGTACTTC. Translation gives CASSETSGNPYEQYF. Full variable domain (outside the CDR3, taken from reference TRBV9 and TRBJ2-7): DSGVTQTPKHLITATGQRVTLRCSPRSGDLSVYWYQQSLDQGLQFLIQYYNGEERAKGNILERFSAQQFPDLHSELNLSSLELGDSALYFCASSETSGNPYEQYFGPGTRLTVT.

In DNA, the CDR3 is TGTGCCAGCAGTTACTCGACAGGGGCGCCCCTCCACTTT. Its translation: CASSYSTGAPLHF. This rearrangement joins TRBV6-5 to TRBJ1-6; 8 nucleotides line up with TRBD1. V dropped 0 bases and J dropped 13; count of bases not matched to a gene: 2. This CDR3 has 13 residues. Germline V CDR1 and CDR2: MNHEY, SVGAGI.

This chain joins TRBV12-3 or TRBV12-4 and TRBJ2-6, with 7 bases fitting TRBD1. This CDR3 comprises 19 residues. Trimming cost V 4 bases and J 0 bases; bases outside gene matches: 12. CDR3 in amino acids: CASSSTQLTGHSGANVLTF. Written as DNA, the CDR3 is TGTGCCAGCAGTTCGACTCAGCTGACAGGGCACTCTGGGGCCAACGTCCTGACTTTC.

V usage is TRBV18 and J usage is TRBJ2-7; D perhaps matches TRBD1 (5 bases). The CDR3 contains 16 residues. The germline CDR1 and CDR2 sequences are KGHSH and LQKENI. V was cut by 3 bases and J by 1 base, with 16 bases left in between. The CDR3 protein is CASSPRRVGDSYEQYF. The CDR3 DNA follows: TGTGCCAGCTCACCGCGTAGGGTAGGGGATTCCTACGAGCAGTACTTC. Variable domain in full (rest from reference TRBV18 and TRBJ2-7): NAGVMQNPRHLVRRRGQEARLRCSPMKGHSHVYWYRQLPEEGLKFMVYLQKENIIDESGMPKERFSAEFPKEGPSILRIQQVVRGDSAAYFCASSPRRVGDSYEQYFGPGTRLTVT.

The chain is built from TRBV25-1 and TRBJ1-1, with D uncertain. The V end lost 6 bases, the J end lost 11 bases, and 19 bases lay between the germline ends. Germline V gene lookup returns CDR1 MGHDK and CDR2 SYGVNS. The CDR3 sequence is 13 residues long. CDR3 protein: CASRPIGLPMAFF. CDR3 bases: TGTGCCAGCAGACCTATAGGCCTACCCATGGCTTTCTTT.

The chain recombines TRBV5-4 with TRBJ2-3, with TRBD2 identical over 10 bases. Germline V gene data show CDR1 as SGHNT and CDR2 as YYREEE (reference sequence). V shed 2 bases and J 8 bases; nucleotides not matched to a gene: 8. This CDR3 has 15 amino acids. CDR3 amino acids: CASSLKAGGLVTQYF. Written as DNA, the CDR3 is TGTGCCAGCAGCTTAAAAGCGGGAGGGCTCGTTACGCAGTATTTT.

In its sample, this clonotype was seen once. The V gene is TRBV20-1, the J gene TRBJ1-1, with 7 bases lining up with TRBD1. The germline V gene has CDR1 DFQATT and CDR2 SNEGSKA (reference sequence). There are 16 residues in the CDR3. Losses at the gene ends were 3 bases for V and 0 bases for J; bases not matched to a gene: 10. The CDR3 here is CSASRQGVKLNTEAFF. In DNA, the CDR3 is TGCAGTGCTAGCCGCCAGGGGGTGAAATTGAACACTGAAGCTTTCTTT.

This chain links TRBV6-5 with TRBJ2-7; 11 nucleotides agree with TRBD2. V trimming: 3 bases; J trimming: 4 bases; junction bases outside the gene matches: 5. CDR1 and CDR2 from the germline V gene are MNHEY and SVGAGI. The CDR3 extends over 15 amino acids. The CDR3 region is CASSYETSGMYEQYF. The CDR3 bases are TGTGCCAGCAGTTATGAGACTAGCGGGATGTACGAGCAGTACTTC.